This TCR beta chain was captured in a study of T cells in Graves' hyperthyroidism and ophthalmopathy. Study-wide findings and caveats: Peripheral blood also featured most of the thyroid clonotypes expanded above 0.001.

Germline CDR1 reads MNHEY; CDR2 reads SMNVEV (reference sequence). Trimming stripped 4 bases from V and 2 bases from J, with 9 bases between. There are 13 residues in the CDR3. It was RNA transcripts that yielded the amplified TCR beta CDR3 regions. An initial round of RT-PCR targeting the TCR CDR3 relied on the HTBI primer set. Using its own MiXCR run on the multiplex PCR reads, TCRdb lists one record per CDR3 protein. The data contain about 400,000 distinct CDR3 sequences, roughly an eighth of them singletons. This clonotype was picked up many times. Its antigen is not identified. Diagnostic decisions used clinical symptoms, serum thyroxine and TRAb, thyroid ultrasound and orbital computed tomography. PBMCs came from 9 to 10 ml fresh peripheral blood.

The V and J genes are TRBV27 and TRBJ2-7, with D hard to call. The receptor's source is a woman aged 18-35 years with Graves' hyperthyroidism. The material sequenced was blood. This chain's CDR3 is CASSSDVPYEQYF. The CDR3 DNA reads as TGTGCCAGCAGTTCCGACGTGCCCTACGAGCAGTACTTC.